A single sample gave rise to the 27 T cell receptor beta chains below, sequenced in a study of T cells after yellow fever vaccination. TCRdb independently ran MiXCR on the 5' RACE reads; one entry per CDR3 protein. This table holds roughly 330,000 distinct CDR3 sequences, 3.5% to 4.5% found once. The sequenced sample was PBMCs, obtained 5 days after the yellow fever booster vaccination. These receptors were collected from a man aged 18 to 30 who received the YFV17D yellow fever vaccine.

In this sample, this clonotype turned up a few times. CDR3 sequence reads: CAWQVQGATEAFF. As DNA, the CDR3 is TGTGCCTGGCAGGTACAGGGAGCCACTGAAGCTTTCTTT. The chain carries TRBV30 and TRBJ1-1; tentatively, D is TRBD1 (6 bases). The CDR3 is made up of 13 amino acids. The V end lost 5 bases, the J end lost 4 bases, and 14 bases lay between the germline ends. Germline lookup yields CDR1 GTSNPN and CDR2 SVGIG (reference sequence).

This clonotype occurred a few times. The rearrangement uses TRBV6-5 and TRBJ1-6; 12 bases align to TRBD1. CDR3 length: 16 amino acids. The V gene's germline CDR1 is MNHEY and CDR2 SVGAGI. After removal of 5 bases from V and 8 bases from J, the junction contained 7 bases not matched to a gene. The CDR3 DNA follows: TGTGCCAGCAGTCTCTCGGGACAGGGGGCGGATTCACCCCTCCACTTT. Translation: CASSLSGQGADSPLHF.

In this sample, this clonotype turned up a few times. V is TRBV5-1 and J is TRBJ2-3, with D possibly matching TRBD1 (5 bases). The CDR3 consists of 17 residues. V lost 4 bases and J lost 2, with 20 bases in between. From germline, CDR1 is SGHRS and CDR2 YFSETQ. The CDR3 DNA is TGCGCCAGCAGCCCTTCCGCAGGGTTATGGGACACAGATACGCAGTATTTT. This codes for CASSPSAGLWDTDTQYF. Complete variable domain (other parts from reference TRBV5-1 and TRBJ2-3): KAGVTQTPRYLIKTRGQQVTLSCSPISGHRSVSWYQQTPGQGLQFLFEYFSETQRNKGNFPGRFSGRQFSNSRSEMNVSTLELGDSALYLCASSPSAGLWDTDTQYFGPGTRLTVL.

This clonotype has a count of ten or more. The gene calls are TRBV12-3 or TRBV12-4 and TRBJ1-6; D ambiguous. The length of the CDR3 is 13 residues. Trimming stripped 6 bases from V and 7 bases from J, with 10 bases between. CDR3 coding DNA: TGTGCCAGCAGACCGCCGGGGAATTCACCCCTCCACTTT. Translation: CASRPPGNSPLHF.

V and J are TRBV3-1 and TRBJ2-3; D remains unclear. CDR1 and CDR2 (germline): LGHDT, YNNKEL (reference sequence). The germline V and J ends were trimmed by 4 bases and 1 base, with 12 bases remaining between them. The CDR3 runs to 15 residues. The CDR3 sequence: CASSLYRGRTDTQYF. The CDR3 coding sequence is TGTGCCAGCAGCCTCTACCGAGGACGCACAGATACGCAGTATTTT.

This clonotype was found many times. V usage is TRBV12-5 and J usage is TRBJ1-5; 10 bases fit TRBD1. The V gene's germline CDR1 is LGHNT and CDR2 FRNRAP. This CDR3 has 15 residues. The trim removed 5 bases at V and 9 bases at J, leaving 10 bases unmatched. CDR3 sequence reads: CASGHGTGVGRPQHF. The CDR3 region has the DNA TGTGCTAGTGGTCACGGGACAGGGGTCGGTCGGCCCCAGCATTTT.

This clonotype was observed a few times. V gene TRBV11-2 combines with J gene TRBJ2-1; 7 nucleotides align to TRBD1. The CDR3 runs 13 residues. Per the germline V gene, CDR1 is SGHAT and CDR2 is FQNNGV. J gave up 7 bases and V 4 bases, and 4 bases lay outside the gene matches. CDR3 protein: CASSSDRVNEQFF. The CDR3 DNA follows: TGTGCCAGCAGCTCCGACAGGGTAAATGAGCAGTTCTTC.

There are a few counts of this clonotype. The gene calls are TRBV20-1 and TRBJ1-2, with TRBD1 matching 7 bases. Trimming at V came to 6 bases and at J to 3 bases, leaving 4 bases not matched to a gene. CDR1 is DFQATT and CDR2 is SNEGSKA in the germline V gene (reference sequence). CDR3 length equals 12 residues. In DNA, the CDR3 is TGCAGTGCCGCCACAGGGGACTATGGCTACACCTTC. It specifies CSAATGDYGYTF.

DNA for the CDR3: TGCGCCAGCAGCCAAGTCCGAACGGGGGGAACTAATGAGCAGTTCTTC. Translation gives CASSQVRTGGTNEQFF. This rearrangement joins TRBV4-1 to TRBJ2-1; 7 positions agree with TRBD2. This CDR3 spans 16 amino acids. The V gene end was trimmed by 1 base and the J gene end by 7 bases; junction bases not matched to a gene: 10. CDR1 MGHRA and CDR2 YSYEKL come from the germline V gene.

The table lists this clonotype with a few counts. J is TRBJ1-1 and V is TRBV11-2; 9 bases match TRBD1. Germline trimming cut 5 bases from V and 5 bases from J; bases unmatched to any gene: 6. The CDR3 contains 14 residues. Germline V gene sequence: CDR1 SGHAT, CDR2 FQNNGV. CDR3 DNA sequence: TGTGCCAGCAGCACGGACAGGGGAGGTACTGAAGCTTTCTTT. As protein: CASSTDRGGTEAFF.

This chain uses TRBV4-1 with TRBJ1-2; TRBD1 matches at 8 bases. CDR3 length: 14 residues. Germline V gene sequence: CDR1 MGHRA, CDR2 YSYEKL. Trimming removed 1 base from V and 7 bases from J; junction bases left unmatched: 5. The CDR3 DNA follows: TGCGCCAGCAGCCAAGTTACAGGGGGGGTTGGCTACACCTTC. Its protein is CASSQVTGGVGYTF.

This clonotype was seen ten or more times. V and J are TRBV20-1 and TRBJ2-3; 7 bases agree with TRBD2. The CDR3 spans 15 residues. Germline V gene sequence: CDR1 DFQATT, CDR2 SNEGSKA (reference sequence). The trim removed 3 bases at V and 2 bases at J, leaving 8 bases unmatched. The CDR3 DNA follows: TGCAGTGCTAGTACCGCTGCGGGGGTCACAGATACGCAGTATTTT. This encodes CSASTAAGVTDTQYF.

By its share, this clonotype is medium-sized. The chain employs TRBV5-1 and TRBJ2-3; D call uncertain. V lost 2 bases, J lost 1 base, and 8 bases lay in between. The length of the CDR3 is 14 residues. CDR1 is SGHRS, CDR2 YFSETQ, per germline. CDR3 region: CASSFERGTDTQYF. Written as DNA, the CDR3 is TGCGCCAGCAGCTTCGAACGAGGCACAGATACGCAGTATTTT.

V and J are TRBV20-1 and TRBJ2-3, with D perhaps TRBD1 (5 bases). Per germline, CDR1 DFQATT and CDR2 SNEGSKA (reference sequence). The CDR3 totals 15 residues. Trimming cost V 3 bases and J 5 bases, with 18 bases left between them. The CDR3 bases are TGCAGTGCTAGGGGGCTACTTACGGTAGTAGATACGCAGTATTTT. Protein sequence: CSARGLLTVVDTQYF.

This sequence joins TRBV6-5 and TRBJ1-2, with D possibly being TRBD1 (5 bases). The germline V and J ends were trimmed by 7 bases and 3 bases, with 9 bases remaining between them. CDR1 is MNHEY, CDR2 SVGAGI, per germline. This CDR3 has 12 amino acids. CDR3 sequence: CASKQGDYGYTF. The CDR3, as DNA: TGTGCCAGCAAGCAGGGAGACTATGGCTACACCTTC.

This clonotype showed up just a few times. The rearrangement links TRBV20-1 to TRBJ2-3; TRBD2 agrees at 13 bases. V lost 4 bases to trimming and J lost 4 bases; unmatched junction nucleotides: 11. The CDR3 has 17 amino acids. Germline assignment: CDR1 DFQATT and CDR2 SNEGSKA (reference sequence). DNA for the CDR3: TGCAGTGCTAAAAAAACTAGCGGGGGGGCCAGGGCAGATACGCAGTATTTT. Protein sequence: CSAKKTSGGARADTQYF.

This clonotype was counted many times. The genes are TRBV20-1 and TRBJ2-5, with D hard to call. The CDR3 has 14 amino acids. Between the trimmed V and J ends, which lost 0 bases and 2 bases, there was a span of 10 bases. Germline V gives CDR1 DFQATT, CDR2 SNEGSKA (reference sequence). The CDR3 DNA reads TGCAGTGCTAGAGATCTGCGAGCACAAGAGACCCAGTACTTC. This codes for CSARDLRAQETQYF.

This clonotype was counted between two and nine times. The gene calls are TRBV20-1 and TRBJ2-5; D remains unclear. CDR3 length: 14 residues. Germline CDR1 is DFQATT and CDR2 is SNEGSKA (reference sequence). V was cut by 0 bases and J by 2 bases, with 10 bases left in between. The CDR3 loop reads CSARDLGRQETQYF. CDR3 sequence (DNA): TGCAGTGCTAGAGATCTGGGTAGACAAGAGACCCAGTACTTC.

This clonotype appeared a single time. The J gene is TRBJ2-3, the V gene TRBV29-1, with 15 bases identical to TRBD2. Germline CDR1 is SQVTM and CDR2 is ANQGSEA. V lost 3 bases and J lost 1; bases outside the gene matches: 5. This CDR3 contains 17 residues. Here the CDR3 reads CSVDGLAGGPGTDTQYF. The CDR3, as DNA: TGCAGCGTTGATGGACTAGCGGGGGGGCCGGGCACAGATACGCAGTATTTT.

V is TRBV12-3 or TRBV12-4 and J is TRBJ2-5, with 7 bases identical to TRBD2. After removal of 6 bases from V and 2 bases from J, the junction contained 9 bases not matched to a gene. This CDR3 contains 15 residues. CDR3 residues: CASSRVGGLQETQYF. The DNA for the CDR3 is TGTGCCAGCAGCCGAGTTGGGGGACTACAAGAGACCCAGTACTTC.

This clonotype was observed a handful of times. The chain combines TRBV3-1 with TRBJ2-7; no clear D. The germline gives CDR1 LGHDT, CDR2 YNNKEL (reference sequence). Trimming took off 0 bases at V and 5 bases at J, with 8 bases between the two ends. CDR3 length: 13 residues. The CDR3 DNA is TGTGCCAGCAGCCAAGAGGGTGTCGACGAGCAGTACGTC. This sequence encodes CASSQEGVDEQYV.

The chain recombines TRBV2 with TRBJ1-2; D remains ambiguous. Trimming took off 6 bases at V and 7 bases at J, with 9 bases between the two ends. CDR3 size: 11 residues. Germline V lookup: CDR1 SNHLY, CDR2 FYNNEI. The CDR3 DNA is TGTGCCAGCAGATACGCGGCTGGCTACACCTTC. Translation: CASRYAAGYTF.

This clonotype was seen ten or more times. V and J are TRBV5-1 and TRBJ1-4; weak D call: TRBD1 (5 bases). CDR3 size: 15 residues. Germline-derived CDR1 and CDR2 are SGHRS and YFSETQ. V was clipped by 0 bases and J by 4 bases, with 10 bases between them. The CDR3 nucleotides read TGCGCCAGCAGCTTGGTCGGCGGGGGTAATGAAAAACTGTTTTTT. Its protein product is CASSLVGGGNEKLFF. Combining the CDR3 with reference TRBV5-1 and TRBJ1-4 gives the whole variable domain KAGVTQTPRYLIKTRGQQVTLSCSPISGHRSVSWYQQTPGQGLQFLFEYFSETQRNKGNFPGRFSGRQFSNSRSEMNVSTLELGDSALYLCASSLVGGGNEKLFFGSGTQLSVL.

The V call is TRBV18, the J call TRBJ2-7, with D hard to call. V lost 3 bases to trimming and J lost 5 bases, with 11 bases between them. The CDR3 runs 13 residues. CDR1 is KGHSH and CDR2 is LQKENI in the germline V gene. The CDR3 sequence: CASSPGYLDEQYF. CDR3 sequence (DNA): TGTGCCAGCTCACCCGGATACTTGGACGAGCAGTACTTC.

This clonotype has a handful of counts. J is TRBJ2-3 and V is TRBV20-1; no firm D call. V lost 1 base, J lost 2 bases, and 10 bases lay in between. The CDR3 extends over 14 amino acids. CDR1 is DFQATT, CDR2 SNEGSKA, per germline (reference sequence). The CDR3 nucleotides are TGCAGTGCTAGAGGTCAGAAATTCACAGATACGCAGTATTTT. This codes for CSARGQKFTDTQYF.

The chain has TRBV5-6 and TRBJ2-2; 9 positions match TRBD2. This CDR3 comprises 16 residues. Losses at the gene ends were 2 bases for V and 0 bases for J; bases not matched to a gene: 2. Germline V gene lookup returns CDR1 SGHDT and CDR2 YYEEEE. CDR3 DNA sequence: TGTGCCAGCAGCTTTAGCGGGGGTGCGAACACCGGGGAGCTGTTTTTT. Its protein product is CASSFSGGANTGELFF.

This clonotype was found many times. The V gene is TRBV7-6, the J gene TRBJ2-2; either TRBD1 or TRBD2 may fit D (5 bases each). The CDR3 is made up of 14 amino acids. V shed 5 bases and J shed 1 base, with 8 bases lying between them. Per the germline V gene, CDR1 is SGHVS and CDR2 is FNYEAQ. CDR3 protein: CASSPRGNTGELFF. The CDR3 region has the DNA TGTGCCAGCAGCCCGAGGGGGAACACCGGGGAGCTGTTTTTT.